These 25 T cell receptor beta chains originate from one sample sequenced in a study of T and B cells in COVID-19 patients. BIOMED2 TRB-A/B primer pools were used in multiplex TRB PCR. TCRdb re-called the multiplex PCR reads through MiXCR, storing one row per CDR3 protein. The table includes 20,000 or so distinct CDR3 sequences, over 25% detected once. Blood genomic DNA input for TRB amplification was 250-500 ng. The specimen sequenced was blood. The receptors originated from a human donor who had recovered from COVID-19.

This clonotype was found many times. V and J are TRBV18 and TRBJ2-7; 9 nucleotides match TRBD1. The J segment lost 4 bases and the V segment lost 2 bases, leaving 3 bases of the junction unmatched. CDR3 size: 14 residues. Germline V gene data show CDR1 as KGHSH and CDR2 as LQKENI. CDR3 loop: CASSPTGGTYEQYF. DNA of the CDR3: TGTGCCAGCTCACCAACAGGGGGCACGTACGAGCAGTACTTC.

With regard to this clonotype: The germline gene is not matched at one end of the junction; a read error may be the cause. The V gene is TRBV28, the J gene TRBJ2-7; the match to TRBD1 covers 7 bases. The CDR3 extends over 14 amino acids. Germline CDR1 MDHEN, CDR2 SYDVKM. The CDR3 protein is CASGLEQGKDEQYF. The CDR3 region has the DNA TGTGCCAGCGGTTTAGAACAGGGGAAGGACGAGCAGTACTTC.

There are a few counts of this clonotype. The chain joins TRBV12-3 or TRBV12-4 to TRBJ1-5; D gene uncertain. Trimming pared 0 bases from V and 3 bases from J, leaving 0 bases between. The CDR3 length is 12 residues. Here the CDR3 reads CASSLANQPQHF. Here the CDR3 DNA reads TGTGCCAGCAGTTTAGCCAATCAGCCCCAGCATTTT.

The table lists this clonotype with a few counts. The chain is built from TRBV6-1 and TRBJ2-1; TRBD2 matches at 14 bases. The CDR3 contains 15 residues. CDR1 is MNHNS and CDR2 is SASEGT in the germline V gene. V shed 7 bases and J 3 bases; nucleotides not matched to a gene: 2. CDR3 amino acids: CASTGTSGGYNEQFF. CDR3 bases: TGTGCCAGCACCGGGACTAGCGGGGGCTACAATGAGCAGTTCTTC.

This clonotype was observed many times. The chain carries TRBV5-6 and TRBJ2-7, with 8 bases aligning to TRBD2. The CDR3 is 14 residues long. Looked up from germline, CDR1 is SGHDT and CDR2 is YYEEEE. The junction had 8 bases not matched to a gene; V was cut back by 2 bases and J by 7 bases. CDR3 protein: CASSFGGGPTEQYF. The DNA for the CDR3 is TGTGCCAGCAGCTTTGGCGGGGGGCCTACGGAGCAGTACTTC.

The V gene is TRBV5-6, the J gene TRBJ2-7; D is ambiguous. V gave up 4 bases and J gave up 6 bases, with 17 bases separating them. Germline loops: CDR1 SGHDT, CDR2 YYEEEE. The CDR3 has 14 amino acids. The CDR3 DNA reads TGTGCCAGCAGCCGTGTCAGGACCGTCAGCGAGCAGTACTTC. Translation: CASSRVRTVSEQYF.

The chain joins TRBV7-9 to TRBJ2-3; TRBD2 matches at 15 bases. The CDR3 has 17 amino acids. The junction had 8 bases not matched to a gene; V was cut back by 4 bases and J by 6 bases. The germline V gene encodes CDR1 SEHNR and CDR2 FQNEAQ (reference sequence). The CDR3 region has the DNA TGTGCCAGCAGCTCTACCCGGACTAGCGGGGGGGCGGATACGCAGTATTTT. This encodes CASSSTRTSGGADTQYF.

In its sample, this clonotype was seen a few times. The chain carries TRBV12-3 or TRBV12-4 and TRBJ2-1, with D perhaps TRBD1 or TRBD2 (6 bases each). This CDR3 is 15 amino acids long. Trimming shortened V by 3 bases and J by 0 bases, and 9 bases separated the two germline ends. The CDR3: CASSFGGGSYNEQFF. CDR3 bases: TGTGCCAGCAGTTTTGGAGGGGGCTCCTACAATGAGCAGTTCTTC.

There are a few counts of this clonotype. This chain links TRBV7-9 with TRBJ2-5; 12 bases are shared with TRBD2. The length of the CDR3 is 16 residues. Germline V lookup: CDR1 SEHNR, CDR2 FQNEAQ (reference sequence). Trimming cost V 5 bases and J 7 bases; bases outside gene matches: 11. This CDR3 is CASSLGLAGPQGTQYF. CDR3 bases: TGTGCCAGCAGCCTTGGACTAGCGGGACCCCAGGGGACCCAGTACTTC.

The gene calls are TRBV6-2 or TRBV6-3 and TRBJ2-7; 10 nucleotides agree with TRBD1. The CDR3 covers 13 residues. CDR1 MNHEY and CDR2 SVGEGT come from the germline V gene. Trimming took 7 bases from V and 3 from J; bases not matched to a gene: 3. The CDR3 sequence: CASKGTGVYEQYF. The DNA of the CDR3 is TGTGCCAGCAAAGGGACAGGGGTCTACGAGCAGTACTTC.

V usage is TRBV19 and J usage is TRBJ2-1; D is perhaps TRBD1 or TRBD2 (5 bases each). CDR1 and CDR2 from the germline V gene are LNHDA and SQIVND (reference sequence). The CDR3 consists of 15 residues. Trimming left V 4 bases short and J 1 base short, with 11 bases between. The CDR3 region has the DNA TGTGCCAGTAGTACCGGGACGGATTCCTACAATGAGCAGTTCTTC. Translated: CASSTGTDSYNEQFF.

The sample holds a few counts of this clonotype. V is TRBV19 and J is TRBJ2-4, with 16 bases fitting TRBD2. The CDR3 is 19 amino acids. The V gene's germline CDR1 is LNHDA and CDR2 SQIVND (reference sequence). V dropped 1 base and J dropped 1; count of bases not matched to a gene: 4. Written as DNA, the CDR3 is TGTGCCAGTAGTATAGTGGGACTAGCGGGGGGGGGGGCCAAAAACATTCAGTACTTC. Translation gives CASSIVGLAGGGAKNIQYF. The full variable domain, with the rest looked up from reference TRBV19 and TRBJ2-4, is DGGITQSPKYLFRKEGQNVTLSCEQNLNHDAMYWYRQDPGQGLRLIYYSQIVNDFQKGDIAEGYSVSREKKESFPLTVTSAQKNPTAFYLCASSIVGLAGGGAKNIQYFGAGTRLSVL.

This clonotype was observed a few times. CDR3 region: CASSYSHVTNQPQHF. For the CDR3, the DNA is TGTGCCAGCAGTTACTCCCATGTAACCAATCAGCCCCAGCATTTT. This sequence joins TRBV6-5 and TRBJ1-5, with D uncertain. In germline, CDR1 is MNHEY, CDR2 SVGAGI. V was clipped by 0 bases and J by 3 bases, with 9 bases between them. The CDR3 is 15 amino acids.

This chain links TRBV10-3 with TRBJ2-7; a possible D gene is TRBD2 (6 bases). With 2 bases removed from V and 6 bases from J, the gap between germline ends came to 8 bases. This CDR3 comprises 12 residues. In germline, CDR1 is ENHRY, CDR2 SYGVKD. CDR3 coding DNA: TGTGCCATCAGTGAGATGCGGGGCGAGCAGTACTTC. Protein product: CAISEMRGEQYF.

This clonotype is judged medium-sized. J is TRBJ2-3 and V is TRBV11-3, with TRBD2 identical over 12 bases. CDR1 is SGHNT, CDR2 YENEEA, per germline. The CDR3 covers 16 residues. With 5 bases clipped from V and 0 bases from J, the junction kept 3 bases outside the gene matches. This chain's CDR3 is CASSPGLAGSTDTQYF. Here the CDR3 DNA reads TGTGCCAGCAGCCCAGGACTAGCGGGGAGCACAGATACGCAGTATTTT.

This clonotype turned up a few times. V is TRBV10-3 and J is TRBJ2-3; 11 nucleotides match TRBD2. Germline V gene sequence: CDR1 ENHRY, CDR2 SYGVKD. V lost 4 bases, J lost 4 bases, and 10 bases stayed unmatched. The CDR3 consists of 17 residues. The CDR3 loop reads CAISVHLAGGQADTQYF. The CDR3 region has the DNA TGTGCCATCAGTGTTCACCTAGCGGGGGGACAGGCAGATACGCAGTATTTT.

This clonotype occurred a few times. The V call is TRBV5-1, the J call TRBJ2-6; TRBD1 matches 7 bases. In germline, CDR1 is SGHRS, CDR2 YFSETQ. The length of the CDR3 is 18 residues. V lost 6 bases to trimming and J lost 0 bases; unmatched junction nucleotides: 12. The CDR3 bases are TGCGCCAGCACTCCGGGACAGACGGCCTTCTCTGGGGCCAACGTCCTGACTTTC. Translation: CASTPGQTAFSGANVLTF.

V is TRBV6-5 and J is TRBJ1-5; 7 bases are shared with TRBD1. This CDR3 is built from 15 residues. In germline, CDR1 is MNHEY, CDR2 SVGAGI. V was pared by 4 bases and J by 2 bases, with 5 bases of the junction left unmatched. The DNA of the CDR3 is TGTGCCAGCAGTTCTCACGGACAGGGCAATCAGCCCCAGCATTTT. Translated, it gives CASSSHGQGNQPQHF.

In its sample, this clonotype was seen many times. V usage is TRBV6-5 and J usage is TRBJ1-4; no reliable D call. The CDR3 runs 13 residues. Germline V lookup: CDR1 MNHEY, CDR2 SVGAGI. V was trimmed by 8 bases and J by 7 bases, leaving 14 bases between them. For the CDR3, the DNA is TGTGCCAGCCGGAGACCGGGAAGTGAAAAACTGTTTTTT. Translation: CASRRPGSEKLFF.

There are many counts of this clonotype. This rearrangement joins TRBV6-5 to TRBJ1-3; D gene ambiguous. The CDR3 extends over 17 amino acids. Germline V lookup: CDR1 MNHEY, CDR2 SVGAGI. The V end was cut by 0 bases, the J end by 0 bases, with 12 bases between. DNA for the CDR3: TGTGCCAGCAGTTACTCGGTAAACAGCAACTCTGGAAACACCATATATTTT. Amino acids: CASSYSVNSNSGNTIYF.

V usage is TRBV20-1 and J usage is TRBJ2-2; TRBD2 is a possible D gene (5 bases). The V and J ends lost 7 bases and 3 bases respectively, with 12 bases between them. This CDR3 has 13 residues. From germline, CDR1 is DFQATT and CDR2 SNEGSKA (reference sequence). The chain's CDR3 is CSVPSRYTGELFF. The DNA for the CDR3 is TGCAGTGTGCCTAGCAGATACACCGGGGAGCTGTTTTTT.

The chain couples TRBV15 to TRBJ2-5, with 11 bases that match TRBD2. Germline V gene sequence: CDR1 LNHNV, CDR2 YYDKDF (reference sequence). V shed 1 base, J shed 4 bases, and the junction held 2 bases outside the gene matches. The CDR3 contains 15 residues. The CDR3 coding sequence is TGTGCCACCAGCAGAGGGGGGACTAGCGGAGAGACCCAGTACTTC. It is translated as CATSRGGTSGETQYF.

This clonotype was counted a few times. The V call is TRBV18, the J call TRBJ1-4, with D uncertain. Trimming took off 4 bases at V and 7 bases at J, with 10 bases between the two ends. The CDR3 runs 13 residues. From germline, CDR1 is KGHSH and CDR2 LQKENI. This chain's CDR3 is CASSREEGEKLFF. In DNA, the CDR3 is TGTGCCAGCTCACGGGAGGAAGGTGAAAAACTGTTTTTT.

This clonotype occurred many times. This sequence joins TRBV18 and TRBJ2-7; TRBD1 matches at 7 bases. Looked up from germline, CDR1 is KGHSH and CDR2 is LQKENI. J was trimmed by 2 bases and V by 6 bases; bases with no gene match: 7. The CDR3 has 14 residues. This chain's CDR3 is CASSLQGVAYEQYF. CDR3 coding DNA: TGTGCCAGCTCGCTTCAGGGGGTGGCCTACGAGCAGTACTTC.

CDR3 nucleotide sequence: TGCAGTGCTAGTGACGGGGGCAATGAGCAGTTCTTC. Translating it yields CSASDGGNEQFF. The chain employs TRBV20-1 and TRBJ2-1; D perhaps matches TRBD2 (6 bases). Trimming removed 3 bases from V and 6 bases from J, with 9 bases in between. The CDR3 has 12 amino acids. Germline assignment: CDR1 DFQATT and CDR2 SNEGSKA (reference sequence).